This T cell receptor (beta chain) is drawn from a study of patients and donors after allogeneic stem cell transplantation. From the RT-PCR reads, TCRdb called clonotypes with MiXCR, one entry per CDR3 protein. Here the sample spans 150,000 to 250,000 distinct CDR3 sequences, around two fifths being singletons. Germline V gene data show CDR1 as SGHTA and CDR2 as FQGTGA. This CDR3 region has 13 residues. V gave up 8 bases and J gave up 3 bases, with 10 bases separating them. What was sequenced was blood, either unsorted or a sorted T cell fraction (not recorded which). The chain employs TRBV7-3 and TRBJ2-2, with D perhaps given as TRBD1 or TRBD2 (6 bases each). This TCR came from a human donor who was either an allogeneic HSCT recipient or a stem cell or donor lymphocyte infusion donor (not recorded which). It is not recorded whose cells these are; they may come from a transplant donor. The CDR3, as DNA: TGTGCCAGCCGGAGGGGGGACACCGGGGAGCTGTTTTTT. Translation gives CASRRGDTGELFF.